Listed here are 21 T cell receptor beta chains from one sample, sequenced in a study of T cell changes during pregnancy in multiple sclerosis. Sequenced by immunoSEQ multiplex PCR; TCRdb stores in-frame clones only, minus some. The repertoire holds some 40,000 clones, around 92% seen once, with roughly a quarter in the top ten. Material: CD8+ T cells from peripheral blood mononuclear cells, obtained before pregnancy. The receptor source for this set is a female donor with multiple sclerosis, enrolled in a pregnancy study.

The rearrangement uses TRBV30 and TRBJ2-7; tentatively, D is TRBD1 (5 bases). The germline V gene encodes CDR1 GTSNPN and CDR2 SVGIG (reference sequence). V was pared by 0 bases and J by 3 bases, with 9 bases between. This CDR3 region has 13 residues. CDR3 amino acids: CAWSVRTNYEQYF. In nucleotides, the CDR3 is TGTGCCTGGAGTGTAAGGACAAACTACGAGCAGTACTTC.

The gene calls are TRBV7-9 and TRBJ2-7, with TRBD1 identical over 8 bases. The V and J ends lost 4 bases and 7 bases, in that order; junction bases with no gene match: 6. The CDR3 consists of 13 residues. Germline loops: CDR1 SEHNR, CDR2 FQNEAQ (reference sequence). CDR3 region: CASSSGGSGEQYF. CDR3 coding DNA: TGTGCCAGCAGCTCAGGGGGCAGTGGGGAGCAGTACTTC.

The genes are TRBV6-5 and TRBJ2-3; D might be TRBD2 (5 bases). CDR1 is MNHEY, CDR2 SVGAGI, per germline. The CDR3 length is 15 residues. The V end lost 2 bases, the J end lost 4 bases, and 13 bases lay between the germline ends. The CDR3 nucleotides read TGTGCCAGCAGTTACGGGAGTACCCCCGCAGATACGCAGTATTTT. Protein product: CASSYGSTPADTQYF.

The V call is TRBV27, the J call TRBJ2-7, with 7 bases identical to TRBD2. The CDR3 totals 13 residues. CDR1 is MNHEY and CDR2 is SMNVEV in the germline V gene (reference sequence). Germline trimming cut 6 bases from V and 4 bases from J; bases unmatched to any gene: 6. The CDR3 spells CASSELAFYEQYF. CDR3 sequence (DNA): TGTGCCAGCAGCGAACTAGCGTTTTACGAGCAGTACTTC.

This chain links TRBV5-1 with TRBJ1-2; D remains unclear. Trimming took 5 bases from V and 0 from J, leaving 14 bases between them. Germline V lookup: CDR1 SGHRS, CDR2 YFSETQ. The CDR3 covers 15 residues. The CDR3: CASRLKGGANYGYTF. The CDR3, as DNA: TGCGCCAGCAGGCTTAAGGGAGGCGCTAACTATGGCTACACCTTC.

The chain links TRBV7-8 to TRBJ1-2, with D possibly being TRBD1 (6 bases). Germline V gene lookup returns CDR1 SGHVS and CDR2 FQNEAQ. The V gene lost 5 bases and the J gene lost 4 bases, with 14 bases spanning the gap. The CDR3 extends over 14 amino acids. CDR3 nucleotide sequence: TGTGCCAGCAGCCACGGGACAAGCCCCTATGGCTACACCTTC. It is translated as CASSHGTSPYGYTF.

The rearrangement uses TRBV19 and TRBJ2-7, with D maybe TRBD1 (5 bases). CDR1 LNHDA and CDR2 SQIVND come from the germline V gene (reference sequence). The CDR3 is 13 residues long. The V end lost 4 bases, the J end lost 1 base, and 8 bases lay between the germline ends. CDR3 in DNA: TGTGCCAGTAGTACGACAGTTTCCTACGAGCAGTACTTC. This gives the protein CASSTTVSYEQYF.

This sequence joins TRBV28 and TRBJ2-7; D possibly corresponds to TRBD2 (6 bases). This CDR3 comprises 13 residues. V shed 6 bases and J shed 2 bases, with 11 bases lying between them. Germline V lookup: CDR1 MDHEN, CDR2 SYDVKM. CDR3 region: CASRRLATYEQYF. The CDR3 DNA sequence: TGTGCCAGCAGGCGGCTAGCGACCTACGAGCAGTACTTC. The variable domain in full, with the rest retrieved from reference TRBV28 and TRBJ2-7, is DVKVTQSSRYLVKRTGEKVFLECVQDMDHENMFWYRQDPGLGLRLIYFSYDVKMKEKGDIPEGYSVSREKKERFSLILESASTNQTSMYLCASRRLATYEQYFGPGTRLTVT.

The chain links TRBV4-2 to TRBJ1-1; 7 bases fit TRBD1. The CDR3 spans 16 residues. The V segment lost 4 bases and the J segment 0 bases; nucleotides outside the gene matches: 8. CDR1 is LGHNA and CDR2 is YNFKEQ in the germline V gene. CDR3 coding DNA: TGTGCCAGCAGCCCCCCGGGGACAGTGATGAACACTGAAGCTTTCTTT. As protein: CASSPPGTVMNTEAFF.

J is TRBJ1-1 and V is TRBV4-2; D remains unclear. CDR3 length: 14 amino acids. Germline CDR1 reads LGHNA; CDR2 reads YNFKEQ. The V end lost 3 bases, the J end lost 2 bases, and 10 bases lay between the germline ends. The CDR3 here is CASSHVGLNTEAFF. The CDR3, as DNA: TGTGCCAGCAGCCATGTTGGCCTCAACACTGAAGCTTTCTTT.

On this clone: The sample contains more than one DNA sequence encoding this CDR3. The chain links TRBV10-3 to TRBJ2-7; 11 positions match TRBD1. Germline CDR1 is ENHRY and CDR2 is SYGVKD. The CDR3 runs to 15 residues. V trimming: 5 bases; J trimming: 0 bases; junction bases outside the gene matches: 3. The CDR3 bases are TGTGCCATCAGTCTCGGGACAGGGGGCTCCTACGAGCAGTACTTC. Translating gives CAISLGTGGSYEQYF.

This clone was seen once. The chain links TRBV27 to TRBJ2-7; weak D call: TRBD2 (5 bases). The V gene's germline CDR1 is MNHEY and CDR2 SMNVEV (reference sequence). The CDR3 runs to 11 residues. Deletions cut 10 bases from V and 2 bases from J, with 9 bases between. CDR3 sequence: CAIGRPYEQYF. Written as DNA, the CDR3 is TGTGCCATTGGGAGACCCTACGAGCAGTACTTC.

Only one count was recorded for this clone. The chain carries TRBV5-6 and TRBJ2-2, with D tentatively TRBD2 (6 bases). CDR3 length: 16 residues. The ends were cut back, 2 bases at V and 4 bases at J, with 15 bases in the middle. Looked up from germline, CDR1 is SGHDT and CDR2 is YYEEEE. The CDR3: CASSLRERRGTGELFF. The DNA of the CDR3 is TGTGCCAGCAGCTTAAGGGAGAGGCGGGGCACCGGGGAGCTGTTTTTT.

This clone was counted only a few times. The rearrangement uses TRBV30 and TRBJ1-1; D unclear. The length of the CDR3 is 13 residues. Germline assignment: CDR1 GTSNPN and CDR2 SVGIG (reference sequence). V gave up 5 bases and J gave up 1 base, with 11 bases separating them. CDR3 bases: TGTGCCTGGTCCTTGGGAGAGAACACTGAAGCTTTCTTT. Translating it yields CAWSLGENTEAFF.

This sequence joins TRBV7-2 and TRBJ2-7; 7 bases map to TRBD2. CDR1 is SGHTA, CDR2 FQGNSA, per germline. V gave up 3 bases and J gave up 7 bases; unmatched junction bases: 9. The CDR3 consists of 14 residues. CDR3: CASSLGGAGGEQYF. The CDR3 DNA reads as TGTGCCAGCAGCTTGGGTGGGGCCGGGGGGGAGCAGTACTTC.

This clone was found a few times. The rearrangement links TRBV19 to TRBJ1-4, with unresolved D. The CDR3 spans 13 residues. Trimming cost V 3 bases and J 6 bases, with 8 bases left between them. Germline lookup yields CDR1 LNHDA and CDR2 SQIVND (reference sequence). The CDR3 DNA follows: TGTGCCAGTAGTATTTTGTCCGATGAAAAACTGTTTTTT. Its translation is CASSILSDEKLFF.

The gene calls are TRBV18 and TRBJ2-1; TRBD2 matches at 8 bases. This CDR3 is built from 18 residues. The V segment lost 5 bases and the J segment 2 bases; nucleotides outside the gene matches: 14. Per the germline V gene, CDR1 is KGHSH and CDR2 is LQKENI. The CDR3 spells CASSWLAGSREPYNEQFF. The CDR3 DNA reads TGTGCCAGCTCATGGCTAGCGGGCTCTCGAGAGCCCTACAATGAGCAGTTCTTC.

This sequence joins TRBV6-5 and TRBJ2-1, with D perhaps matching TRBD1 (6 bases). From germline, CDR1 is MNHEY and CDR2 SVGAGI. Between the trimmed V and J ends, which lost 4 bases and 8 bases, there was a span of 18 bases. The CDR3 consists of 15 residues. Written as DNA, the CDR3 is TGTGCCAGCAGTTCCCACCAGGGGCCCGGGTATGAGCAGTTCTTC. As protein: CASSSHQGPGYEQFF.

V and J are TRBV27 and TRBJ1-5, with D tentatively TRBD1 (5 bases). With 2 bases removed from V and 3 bases from J, the gap between germline ends came to 14 bases. Germline V gene data show CDR1 as MNHEY and CDR2 as SMNVEV (reference sequence). The CDR3 covers 16 residues. CDR3 sequence reads: CASSLLARGLNQPQHF. DNA of the CDR3: TGTGCCAGCAGTTTACTGGCAAGGGGCCTCAATCAGCCCCAGCATTTT.

The chain recombines TRBV28 with TRBJ1-5; D is unclear. The CDR3 extends over 17 amino acids. The ends were cut back, 4 bases at V and 2 bases at J, with 18 bases in the middle. In germline, CDR1 is MDHEN, CDR2 SYDVKM. CDR3 nucleotide sequence: TGTGCCAGCAGTTCGTCTCCCTTTAAATTTGGCAATCAGCCCCAGCATTTT. Its translation is CASSSSPFKFGNQPQHF.

The rearrangement joins TRBV7-9 to TRBJ2-7, with TRBD1 identical over 7 bases. Germline lookup yields CDR1 SEHNR and CDR2 FQNEAQ (reference sequence). V trimming: 4 bases; J trimming: 3 bases; junction bases outside the gene matches: 6. This CDR3 spans 14 amino acids. CDR3 DNA sequence: TGTGCCAGCAGCTCGACAGGGAATCGCTACGAGCAGTACTTC. Translated, it gives CASSSTGNRYEQYF.